Below, 26 T cell receptor beta chains from the same sample are listed, as sequenced in a study of Graves' ophthalmopathy and Graves' hyperthyroidism. The authors amplified TCR beta CDR3 regions, and they did so from RNA transcripts for repertoire sequencing. An initial RT-PCR round employing HTBI primers preceded a second-round multiplex PCR. TCRdb independently ran MiXCR on the multiplex PCR reads; one entry per CDR3 protein. This table has 500,000 to 700,000 distinct CDR3 sequences, approximately 22% appearing once. Sequencing was performed on peripheral blood. The receptor source for this set is a woman aged 18-29 years with stable Graves' hyperthyroidism. Some clones in this sample may be carry-over from other donors' samples.

At least ten counts were recorded for this clonotype. V and J are TRBV27 and TRBJ2-2; D is ambiguous. Looked up from germline, CDR1 is MNHEY and CDR2 is SMNVEV (reference sequence). This CDR3 has 13 amino acids. Trimming removed 4 bases from V and 7 bases from J, with 10 bases in between. The CDR3 coding sequence is TGTGCCAGCAGTTCACCGACGATCGGGGAGCTGTTTTTT. Protein: CASSSPTIGELFF.

This clonotype was recorded at least ten times. The rearrangement joins TRBV12-3 or TRBV12-4 to TRBJ1-3; 9 nucleotides line up with TRBD1. The CDR3 runs to 15 residues. J gave up 4 bases and V 10 bases, and 11 bases lay outside the gene matches. The CDR3 reads CATKPGQGSGNTIYF. The CDR3 DNA reads as TGTGCCACAAAACCTGGACAGGGGTCCGGAAACACCATATATTTT.

The chain employs TRBV20-1 and TRBJ1-1; tentative D call: TRBD1 (6 bases). The CDR3 length is 14 residues. V lost 6 bases and J 1 base, leaving 15 bases between the germline ends. Looked up from germline, CDR1 is DFQATT and CDR2 is SNEGSKA (reference sequence). CDR3 sequence reads: CSALDRSENTEAFF. In DNA, the CDR3 is TGCAGTGCCCTAGACAGGAGCGAGAACACTGAAGCTTTCTTT.

This clonotype was observed at least ten times. V gene TRBV9 combines with J gene TRBJ1-1; D remains unclear. The V and J ends lost 0 bases and 0 bases respectively, with 12 bases between them. The V gene's germline CDR1 is SGDLS and CDR2 YYNGEE. The CDR3 is 16 amino acids. The CDR3 here is CASSVGRGGMNTEAFF. The DNA for the CDR3 is TGTGCCAGCAGCGTAGGAAGAGGCGGGATGAACACTGAAGCTTTCTTT.

This clonotype was observed a handful of times. The rearrangement links TRBV29-1 to TRBJ1-2; 8 positions match TRBD1. V shed 4 bases, J shed 5 bases, and the junction held 6 bases outside the gene matches. In germline, CDR1 is SQVTM, CDR2 ANQGSEA. The CDR3 runs 13 residues. Written as DNA, the CDR3 is TGCAGCGTTGCAGGGGGCTTGGGGTATGGCTACACCTTC. It encodes CSVAGGLGYGYTF. Full variable domain (outside the CDR3, taken from reference TRBV29-1 and TRBJ1-2): SAVISQKPSRDICQRGTSLTIQCQVDSQVTMMFWYRQQPGQSLTLIATANQGSEATYESGFVIDKFPISRPNLTFSTLTVSNMSPEDSSIYLCSVAGGLGYGYTFGSGTRLTVV.

This clonotype was observed at least ten times. The chain employs TRBV24-1 and TRBJ1-5; D ambiguous. The CDR3 loop spans 13 amino acids. Germline CDR1 reads KGHDR; CDR2 reads SFDVKD. The V gene lost 5 bases and the J gene lost 2 bases, with 6 bases spanning the gap. The CDR3: CATSGAGNQPQHF. CDR3 nucleotides: TGTGCCACCAGTGGCGCCGGCAATCAGCCCCAGCATTTT.

The DNA for the CDR3 is TGTGCCAGCAGCGACAGACCCAGGGACACTGAAGCTTTCTTT. Amino acids: CASSDRPRDTEAFF. V is TRBV12-3 or TRBV12-4 and J is TRBJ1-1; TRBD1 is a possible D gene (5 bases). CDR3 size: 14 residues. V lost 6 bases to trimming and J lost 3 bases, with 14 bases between them.

The chain recombines TRBV5-6 with TRBJ2-7; 8 nucleotides agree with TRBD2. V shed 2 bases and J 4 bases; nucleotides not matched to a gene: 14. Germline-derived CDR1 and CDR2 are SGHDT and YYEEEE. The CDR3 is 17 amino acids. The CDR3 nucleotides are TGTGCCAGCAGCTTCGGTGCGCAGCGGGGGAGCAGGTACGAGCAGTACTTC. It codes for CASSFGAQRGSRYEQYF. Together with reference TRBV5-6 and TRBJ2-7, the CDR3 gives the full variable domain: DAGVTQSPTHLIKTRGQQVTLRCSPKSGHDTVSWYQQALGQGPQFIFQYYEEEERQRGNFPDRFSGHQFPNYSSELNVNALLLGDSALYLCASSFGAQRGSRYEQYFGPGTRLTVT.

Only a few counts were recorded for this clonotype. This chain joins TRBV5-1 and TRBJ2-7; D gene ambiguous. Trimming stripped 0 bases from V and 0 bases from J, with 7 bases between. Looked up from germline, CDR1 is SGHRS and CDR2 is YFSETQ. The length of the CDR3 is 14 residues. The CDR3 loop reads CASSLESTSYEQYF. The CDR3 DNA reads as TGCGCCAGCAGCTTGGAGTCGACCTCCTACGAGCAGTACTTC. Variable domain in full (rest from reference TRBV5-1 and TRBJ2-7): KAGVTQTPRYLIKTRGQQVTLSCSPISGHRSVSWYQQTPGQGLQFLFEYFSETQRNKGNFPGRFSGRQFSNSRSEMNVSTLELGDSALYLCASSLESTSYEQYFGPGTRLTVT.

CDR3 DNA: TGTGCCAGCAGTGAACAGGACAATCAGCCCCAGCATTTT. It codes for CASSEQDNQPQHF. The chain couples TRBV6-1 to TRBJ1-5, with D unresolved. The CDR3 is 13 residues long. V was cut by 2 bases and J by 3 bases, with 5 bases left in between. CDR1 MNHNS and CDR2 SASEGT come from the germline V gene.

This clonotype showed up many times. The rearrangement joins TRBV6-1 to TRBJ2-4; D unclear. The length of the CDR3 is 18 residues. Trimming removed 1 base from V and 0 bases from J, with 16 bases in between. Germline V gene lookup returns CDR1 MNHNS and CDR2 SASEGT. CDR3 region: CASSEVPSRQIAKNIQYF. The CDR3, as DNA: TGTGCCAGCAGTGAAGTTCCCTCCCGACAAATAGCCAAAAACATTCAGTACTTC.

V gene TRBV6-5 combines with J gene TRBJ1-1; unclear D gene. The CDR3 is 15 amino acids. In germline, CDR1 is MNHEY, CDR2 SVGAGI. Trimming cost V 2 bases and J 1 base, with 11 bases left between them. As DNA, the CDR3 is TGTGCCAGCAGTTACAAGGAAGACGGGAACACTGAAGCTTTCTTT. It is translated as CASSYKEDGNTEAFF.

At least ten counts were recorded for this clonotype. The chain links TRBV27 to TRBJ2-7; 11 nucleotides agree with TRBD1. The CDR3 contains 17 residues. The V and J ends lost 5 bases and 3 bases, in that order; junction bases with no gene match: 12. Per germline, CDR1 MNHEY and CDR2 SMNVEV (reference sequence). CDR3 loop: CASSPKTPGTGGYEQYF. The CDR3 nucleotides read TGTGCCAGCAGTCCCAAAACACCCGGGACAGGGGGCTACGAGCAGTACTTC.

The rearrangement uses TRBV20-1 and TRBJ2-5; a possible D gene is TRBD2 (7 bases). From germline, CDR1 is DFQATT and CDR2 SNEGSKA (reference sequence). This CDR3 contains 18 residues. Trimming cost V 1 base and J 5 bases, with 26 bases left between them. CDR3 bases: TGCAGTGCTAGAGGTGCACCCCAGGGTTGGGGGGGCCTGGAGACCCAGTACTTC. This translates into CSARGAPQGWGGLETQYF.

This clonotype came up many times. The V and J genes are TRBV12-3 or TRBV12-4 and TRBJ1-5; D not resolved. This CDR3 spans 14 amino acids. Trimming took 2 bases from V and 2 from J, leaving 7 bases between them. The CDR3 sequence is CASSLLDGNQPQHF. The CDR3 bases are TGTGCCAGCAGTTTACTGGACGGCAATCAGCCCCAGCATTTT.

The J gene is TRBJ1-2, the V gene TRBV2; no definite D call. Per germline, CDR1 SNHLY and CDR2 FYNNEI. V shed 7 bases and J shed 8 bases, with 14 bases lying between them. The CDR3 has 12 residues. CDR3 protein: CASTRTTEGYTF. The CDR3 coding sequence is TGTGCCAGCACCAGGACTACTGAAGGCTACACCTTC.

This clonotype was counted between two and nine times. V is TRBV11-2 and J is TRBJ2-6, with D perhaps being TRBD1 or TRBD2 (5 bases each). Trimming left V 5 bases short and J 0 bases short, with 14 bases between. The CDR3 has 17 amino acids. CDR1 SGHAT and CDR2 FQNNGV come from the germline V gene. The CDR3 here is CASSPGTADSGANVLTF. CDR3 bases: TGTGCCAGCAGCCCAGGGACGGCCGACTCTGGGGCCAACGTCCTGACTTTC.

This rearrangement joins TRBV19 to TRBJ1-5; no clear D. Germline V CDR1 and CDR2: LNHDA, SQIVND (reference sequence). V shed 5 bases and J shed 3 bases, with 11 bases lying between them. The CDR3 totals 14 residues. In DNA, the CDR3 is TGTGCCAGTAGTCCTGGGGATTACAATCAGCCCCAGCATTTT. It translates to CASSPGDYNQPQHF.

This clonotype was seen at least ten times. The chain uses TRBV6-5 and TRBJ2-7; 9 bases map to TRBD2. Germline V gene lookup returns CDR1 MNHEY and CDR2 SVGAGI. This CDR3 region has 20 residues. The trim removed 5 bases at V and 0 bases at J, leaving 20 bases unmatched. In DNA, the CDR3 is TGTGCCAGCAGTCCCCAGGGCGGGGTAGCGGGAGCTGTAAGCTCCTACGAGCAGTACTTC. Translated: CASSPQGGVAGAVSSYEQYF.

This clonotype has a handful of counts. The V and J genes are TRBV12-3 or TRBV12-4 and TRBJ2-7; D gene uncertain. Trimming took off 4 bases at V and 3 bases at J, with 10 bases between the two ends. The CDR3 has 13 amino acids. CDR3 amino acids: CASSYHLVYEQYF. The CDR3 nucleotides read TGTGCCAGCAGTTACCACCTCGTCTACGAGCAGTACTTC.

This clonotype occurred many times. A clone one base away is much larger, so this may be a read error. The chain recombines TRBV30 with TRBJ1-1, with TRBD1 as a possible D gene (5 bases). There are 11 residues in the CDR3. In germline, CDR1 is GTSNPN, CDR2 SVGIG (reference sequence). Trimming stripped 8 bases from V and 1 base from J, with 8 bases between. CDR3 sequence reads: CARQGNTEAFF. CDR3 sequence (DNA): TGTGCCCGCCAGGGGAACACTGAAGCTTTCTTT.

This chain connects TRBV6-5 to TRBJ2-2, with unresolved D. Germline loops: CDR1 MNHEY, CDR2 SVGAGI. CDR3 length: 14 amino acids. V shed 2 bases and J shed 6 bases, with 10 bases lying between them. The DNA of the CDR3 is TGTGCCAGCAGTTACAAGTACGGATCCGGGGAGCTGTTTTTT. Amino acid sequence: CASSYKYGSGELFF.

The chain is built from TRBV6-2 or TRBV6-3 and TRBJ2-1; D possibly corresponds to TRBD1 (7 bases). Trimming stripped 6 bases from V and 5 bases from J, with 26 bases between. This CDR3 is 18 amino acids long. Looked up from germline, CDR1 is MNHEY and CDR2 is SVGEGT. The CDR3 nucleotides are TGTGCCAGCAGACGACAGGGAGGATTAAGCGCCGGGCACAATGAGCAGTTCTTC. Translated, it gives CASRRQGGLSAGHNEQFF.

The J gene is TRBJ2-2, the V gene TRBV19, with D perhaps TRBD1 (6 bases). In germline, CDR1 is LNHDA, CDR2 SQIVND (reference sequence). V was pared by 5 bases and J by 4 bases, with 11 bases between. The CDR3 consists of 14 residues. CDR3 DNA sequence: TGTGCCAGTAGTGCCACAGGGTCCACCGGGGAGCTGTTTTTT. Protein: CASSATGSTGELFF.

The chain couples TRBV14 to TRBJ2-7, with D tentatively TRBD1 (5 bases). Per germline, CDR1 SGHDN and CDR2 FVKESK. The CDR3 sequence is 13 residues long. The V and J ends lost 2 bases and 3 bases respectively, with 8 bases between them. This CDR3 is CASSQWGHYEQYF. As DNA, the CDR3 is TGTGCCAGCAGCCAATGGGGCCACTACGAGCAGTACTTC.

This clonotype has at least ten counts. The chain is built from TRBV7-8 and TRBJ2-7, with D hard to call. This CDR3 is 13 amino acids long. Germline CDR1 and CDR2: SGHVS and FQNEAQ. V lost 1 base and J 3 bases, leaving 7 bases between the germline ends. The CDR3 is CASSLDWDYEQYF. Written as DNA, the CDR3 is TGTGCCAGCAGCTTAGATTGGGACTACGAGCAGTACTTC.